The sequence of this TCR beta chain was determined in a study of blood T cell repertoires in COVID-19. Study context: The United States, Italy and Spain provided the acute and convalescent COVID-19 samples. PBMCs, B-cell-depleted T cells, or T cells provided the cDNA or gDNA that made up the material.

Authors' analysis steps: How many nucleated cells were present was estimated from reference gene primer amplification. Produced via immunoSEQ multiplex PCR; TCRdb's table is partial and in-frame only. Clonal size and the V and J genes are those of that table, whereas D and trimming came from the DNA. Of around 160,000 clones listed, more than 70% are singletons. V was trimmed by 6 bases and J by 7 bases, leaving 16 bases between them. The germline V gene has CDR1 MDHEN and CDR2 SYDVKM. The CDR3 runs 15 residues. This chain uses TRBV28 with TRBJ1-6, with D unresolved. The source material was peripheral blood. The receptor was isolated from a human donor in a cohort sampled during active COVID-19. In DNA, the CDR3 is TGTGCCAGCAGCCTCTTGGAGGAAGGGAATTCACCCCTCCACTTT. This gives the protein CASSLLEEGNSPLHF.